What follows is one T cell receptor (beta chain) and its context. The protocol was immunoSEQ multiplex PCR, while the TCRdb copy is restricted to in-frame clones and leaves out a portion. Of 150,000 or so clones listed, roughly 80% are singletons. This record belongs to a study of blood T cell repertoires in COVID-19. The germline gives CDR1 SGHVS, CDR2 FNYEAQ. The CDR3 has 14 amino acids. V shed 5 bases and J 8 bases; nucleotides not matched to a gene: 10. This sequence was found in a woman aged 40 to 49 with COVID-19, enrolled during active disease. Specimen: peripheral blood. The V and J genes are TRBV7-6 and TRBJ1-2, with 8 nucleotides matching TRBD1. CDR3 nucleotide sequence: TGTGCCAGCAGCCGGGGAGACAGGGGCTCCGGCTACACCTTC. Translation gives CASSRGDRGSGYTF.